This T cell receptor (beta chain) was documented in a study of blood T cell repertoires in COVID-19 (TCRdb year 2020). Describing the broader study: Samples from collaborators originated in the United States, Italy and Spain and spanned both the acute and convalescent phases of COVID-19. A freely available public database, intended as a resource for researchers studying the immune response to SARS-CoV-2, is where the repertoires were released. HLA class I and class II types, where available, came from metadata supplied by the sample provider rather than from assay-based typing. The sample metadata nearly always contained a de-identified subject ID, COVID-19 status, age in years and sex. Subjects who had been exposed to COVID-19, were actively infected with it, or had recovered from it provided the deeply sampled blood TCRbeta repertoires that made up the dataset. The samples were drawn from two sources: the first 160 participants of the ongoing ImmuneRACE study, and 1,000 to 1,500 subjects contributed by 6 global collaborators. The prospective study material was composed of cDNA or gDNA derived from T cells, B-cell-depleted T cells, or PBMCs. The research as a whole found: Clinical and demographic metadata were provided uncurated, with the amount varying by source and participant.

TCRbeta CDR3 regions were amplified from genomic DNA using the immunoSEQ Assay, a bias-controlled multiplex PCR. Per the authors' processing: The number of nucleated cells in each sample was estimated from the amplification of reference gene primers within the assay. Sequence reads were collapsed and filtered to measure the absolute abundance of every unique TCRbeta CDR3 rearrangement. Productive Simpson clonality was computed per sample as the square root of Simpson's diversity index over productive rearrangements. This is the immuneACCESS table as TCRdb keeps it, with only in-frame sequences that have V and J called. A part of the clones is gone; compared with another copy, unresolved V genes explain less than half, and the rest is unexplained. V and J calls and clone size come straight from that table; D and trimming were deduced from the DNA. This sample is represented by some 150,000 clones; around nine tenths of them were singletons. In total, the top ten clones hold 3.7% of the sample.

Each collaborating institution followed its own protocols to collect whole blood in K2EDTA tubes. For TCRbeta analysis, collaborators shipped samples as frozen whole blood, isolated PBMCs, or DNA extracted from either of those sample types. The CDR3 covers 16 residues, taking in both the cysteine and the phenylalanine. This entry keeps only the CDR3 DNA: 48 bases, framed from base 1. Reading the germline V gene (reference sequence) gives CDR1 SGHNT and CDR2 YYREEE. V is pruned by 0 bases and J by 12 bases, leaving 10 bases of the junction without a gene match. This clone was observed a single time. There is no known antigen for this receptor. Base qualities are missing; no much larger clone stands one base away.

The TCR sequence derives from a man aged 18 to 30 with active or convalescent COVID-19. The rearranged segments are TRBV5-4 and TRBJ2-1, with TRBD2 identical over 12 junction bases. The material sequenced was peripheral blood. Read as DNA, the sequence is TGTGCCAGCAGCTTGGCTGGACTAGCGGGACATTTCGGGCAGTTCTTC. Translated, it gives CASSLAGLAGHFGQFF.